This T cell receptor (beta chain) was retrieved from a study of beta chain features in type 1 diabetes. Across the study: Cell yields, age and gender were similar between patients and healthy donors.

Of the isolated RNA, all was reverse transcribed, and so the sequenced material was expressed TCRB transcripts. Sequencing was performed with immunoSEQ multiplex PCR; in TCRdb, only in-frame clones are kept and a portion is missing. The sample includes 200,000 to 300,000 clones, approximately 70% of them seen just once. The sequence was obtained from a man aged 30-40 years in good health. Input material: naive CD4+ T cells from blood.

The CDR3 sequence: CASSTGDRSITGELFF. The CDR3 region has the DNA TGTGCCAGCTCAACGGGGGACAGGTCGATCACCGGGGAGCTGTTTTTT. The chain uses TRBV18 and TRBJ2-2; 8 nucleotides line up with TRBD1. V gave up 5 bases and J gave up 4 bases; unmatched junction bases: 9. The V gene's germline CDR1 is KGHSH and CDR2 LQKENI. CDR3 length: 16 amino acids.